These 18 T cell receptor beta chains were all obtained from the same sample, sequenced in a study of blood T cell repertoires in COVID-19. Using immunoSEQ multiplex PCR, the repertoire was profiled, and TCRdb retains in-frame clones only, with some absent. The table lists roughly 15,000 clones, approximately 92% of them singletons, with about 15% in the top ten. Sequences were obtained from peripheral blood. Every receptor here comes from a man aged 45-65 years with active COVID-19.

This clone appeared a single time. V usage is TRBV24-1 and J usage is TRBJ2-3; D not resolved. Germline V lookup: CDR1 KGHDR, CDR2 SFDVKD. V gave up 5 bases and J gave up 0 bases, with 14 bases separating them. This CDR3 has 16 amino acids. The CDR3 DNA reads TGTGCCACCAGTGGGATTGCAGGCCTAAGCACAGATACGCAGTATTTT. Translation gives CATSGIAGLSTDTQYF.

This clone was seen just once. The chain couples TRBV7-9 to TRBJ1-3, with no clear D. The germline CDR1 and CDR2 sequences are SEHNR and FQNEAQ (reference sequence). The CDR3 has 16 amino acids. Trimming removed 0 bases at V and 0 bases at J, with 9 bases between. The CDR3 DNA is TGTGCCAGCAGCTTAGCGGGCAGGCTCTCTGGAAACACCATATATTTT. Residues: CASSLAGRLSGNTIYF.

The chain links TRBV18 to TRBJ2-5; TRBD2 matches 8 bases. Per the germline V gene, CDR1 is KGHSH and CDR2 is LQKENI. The CDR3 loop spans 14 amino acids. The J segment lost 0 bases and the V segment lost 8 bases, leaving 5 bases of the junction unmatched. The CDR3 coding sequence is TGTGCCAGCCGCGTCGGGGGGGACCAAGAGACCCAGTACTTC. This sequence encodes CASRVGGDQETQYF.

V is TRBV5-6 and J is TRBJ2-7; D may be TRBD2 (5 bases). The CDR3 runs to 15 residues. V was cut by 4 bases and J by 1 base, with 15 bases left in between. Germline CDR1 reads SGHDT; CDR2 reads YYEEEE. This CDR3 is CASSARRTLSYEQYF. The CDR3 DNA sequence: TGTGCCAGCAGCGCCAGGAGGACCTTGTCCTACGAGCAGTACTTC. Full variable domain (outside the CDR3, taken from reference TRBV5-6 and TRBJ2-7): DAGVTQSPTHLIKTRGQQVTLRCSPKSGHDTVSWYQQALGQGPQFIFQYYEEEERQRGNFPDRFSGHQFPNYSSELNVNALLLGDSALYLCASSARRTLSYEQYFGPGTRLTVT.

The chain is built from TRBV4-1 and TRBJ2-1, with 13 bases that match TRBD2. The length of the CDR3 is 16 residues. Germline-derived CDR1 and CDR2 are MGHRA and YSYEKL. The trim removed 3 bases at V and 4 bases at J, leaving 3 bases unmatched. CDR3 bases: TGCGCCAGCAGCCAGGGACTAGCGGGAATTTACAATGAGCAGTTCTTC. The encoded protein is CASSQGLAGIYNEQFF.

This chain links TRBV3-1 (or the pseudogene TRBV3-2) with TRBJ2-2, with D perhaps matching TRBD2 (7 bases). The CDR3 loop spans 16 amino acids. V was clipped by 0 bases and J by 7 bases, with 15 bases between them. CDR1 and CDR2 (germline): LGHDT, YNNKEL (reference sequence). The CDR3 region is CASSQEGGGEVGELFF. The CDR3 DNA is TGTGCCAGCAGCCAAGAGGGCGGGGGCGAGGTCGGGGAGCTGTTTTTT.

This chain uses TRBV19 with TRBJ1-1; the D is unclear. Germline CDR1 LNHDA, CDR2 SQIVND (reference sequence). The V and J ends lost 3 bases and 4 bases respectively, with 15 bases between them. This CDR3 is built from 15 residues. The CDR3: CASSILPGRITEAFF. In DNA, the CDR3 is TGTGCCAGTAGTATCCTTCCGGGGAGGATCACTGAAGCTTTCTTT.

This chain joins TRBV21-1 and TRBJ2-7; the table gives TRBD2 as D, unverified against the DNA. TRBV21-1 is assigned pseudogene status. This CDR3 spans 14 amino acids. CDR3 loop: CASSTSGAPYEQYF. The CDR3 DNA reads as TGTGCCAGCAGCACTAGCGGGGCCCCCTACGAGCAGTACTTC.

This sequence joins TRBV5-1 and TRBJ1-1, with D perhaps matching TRBD1 (6 bases). Trimming pared 0 bases from V and 1 base from J, leaving 16 bases between. Germline CDR1 SGHRS, CDR2 YFSETQ. The CDR3 spans 17 residues. The CDR3 is CASSLGPLQGTNTEAFF. DNA for the CDR3: TGCGCCAGCAGCTTGGGACCTCTACAGGGCACGAACACTGAAGCTTTCTTT.

The chain recombines TRBV15 with TRBJ2-3; the match to TRBD2 covers 9 bases. The CDR3 sequence is 18 residues long. Trimming at V came to 0 bases and at J to 2 bases, leaving 9 bases not matched to a gene. Germline V gene lookup returns CDR1 LNHNV and CDR2 YYDKDF (reference sequence). The CDR3: CATSRDRNSGGYTDTQYF. The DNA for the CDR3 is TGTGCCACCAGCAGAGATAGGAATAGCGGGGGATACACAGATACGCAGTATTTT.

CDR3 coding DNA: TGCGCCAGCAGCTTGGGGCGAGGACTGCAAGGCGAAAAACTGTTTTTT. Protein product: CASSLGRGLQGEKLFF. The chain employs TRBV5-1 and TRBJ1-4; D not certain. CDR1 is SGHRS, CDR2 YFSETQ, per germline. V lost 0 bases to trimming and J lost 8 bases, with 17 bases between them. The CDR3 sequence is 16 residues long.

This sequence joins TRBV6-6 and TRBJ2-1; TRBD1 matches at 9 bases. The CDR3 is made up of 13 amino acids. The V and J ends lost 5 bases and 8 bases, in that order; junction bases with no gene match: 4. Germline CDR1 is MNHNY and CDR2 is SVGAGI (reference sequence). The CDR3 bases are TGTGCCAGCAGTGGGACAGGGTTCTATGAGCAGTTCTTC. Protein: CASSGTGFYEQFF.

The gene calls are TRBV6-2 or TRBV6-3 and TRBJ1-5, with D possibly TRBD1 on 5 matching bases. Germline CDR1 reads MNHEY; CDR2 reads SVGEGT. The CDR3 is 15 amino acids. The germline V and J ends were trimmed by 6 bases and 4 bases, with 16 bases remaining between them. The CDR3, as DNA: TGTGCCAGCAGCTCCGGACAAGGGGTTAATCAGCCCCAGCATTTT. This translates into CASSSGQGVNQPQHF.

This chain connects TRBV6-6 to TRBJ2-1, with 7 bases aligning to TRBD1. Trimming took 7 bases from V and 16 from J; bases not matched to a gene: 19. Germline V lookup: CDR1 MNHNY, CDR2 SVGAGI (reference sequence). This CDR3 is built from 14 residues. In nucleotides, the CDR3 is TGTGCCAGCACCTCGACAGGGAATACAATGAGAGGATTCTTC. This sequence encodes CASTSTGNTMRGFF.

The gene calls are TRBV10-3 and TRBJ1-5, with no clear D. Germline CDR1 ENHRY, CDR2 SYGVKD. Trimming shortened V by 8 bases and J by 6 bases, and 14 bases separated the two germline ends. The CDR3 is 13 residues long. CDR3 region: CAISAAGGQPQHF. In DNA, the CDR3 is TGTGCCATCTCTGCCGCCGGAGGTCAGCCCCAGCATTTT.

The genes are TRBV5-4 and TRBJ1-1; 8 positions match TRBD1. The ends lost 6 bases at V and 1 base at J; junction bases unmatched: 5. Germline V CDR1 and CDR2: SGHNT, YYREEE (reference sequence). The CDR3 is made up of 14 amino acids. The CDR3: CASKKDRENTEAFF. DNA for the CDR3: TGTGCCAGCAAGAAGGACAGGGAGAACACTGAAGCTTTCTTT. Together with reference TRBV5-4 and TRBJ1-1, the CDR3 gives the full variable domain: ETGVTQSPTHLIKTRGQQVTLRCSSQSGHNTVSWYQQALGQGPQFIFQYYREEENGRGNFPPRFSGLQFPNYSSELNVNALELDDSALYLCASKKDRENTEAFFGQGTRLTVV.

The CDR3 DNA is TGTGCCAGCGCCCCAGAGCGGGGGGTATGGGAGCAGTACTTC. Protein: CASAPERGVWEQYF. V gene TRBV28 combines with J gene TRBJ2-7; TRBD2 aligns across 9 bases. This CDR3 is 14 amino acids long. Germline-derived CDR1 and CDR2 are MDHEN and SYDVKM. V lost 8 bases to trimming and J lost 7 bases; unmatched junction nucleotides: 12.

The J gene is TRBJ2-4, the V gene TRBV4-3; TRBD2 might be the D (6 bases). The germline V gene encodes CDR1 LGHNA and CDR2 YSLEER. V lost 0 bases, J lost 6 bases, and 9 bases lay in between. The CDR3 is 14 amino acids. CDR3 DNA: TGCGCCAGCAGCCAAGACCGGGAGTCAAACATTCAGTACTTC. It is translated as CASSQDRESNIQYF.